A selection of T cell receptor beta chains follows, all from one sample in a study of metastatic and nonmetastatic thyroid tumors. Using MiXCR, TCRdb reanalyzed the PCR reads. In the table there are about 40,000 clones, around 10% of which are singletons. The sample was blood. These TCRs come from a female donor with papillary thyroid cancer or a benign thyroid nodule (not recorded which). Some clones in this sample may be carry-over from other donors' samples. The CDR3 runs from the conserved cysteine through the conserved F or W. A D gene is named only where the DNA matches it firmly. Expanded clones get a size class; other rows say once, few or many, or leave the size out.

TRBV2,many,NA,TRBJ2-7,TGTGCCAGCAGTGTATCTAGACAGTCCTTCGAGCAGTACTTC,CASSVSRQSFEQYF
TRBV30,many,NA,TRBJ1-6,TGTGCCTGGAGTTTCCCCGGGCATGCGAATTCACCCCTCCACTTT,CAWSFPGHANSPLHF
TRBV11-1,many,TRBD1,TRBJ2-1,TGTGCCAGCAGCTTACGCCGGGGACAGCCCCAGGGGGATGAGCAGTTCTTC,CASSLRRGQPQGDEQFF
TRBV3-1,once,TRBD2,TRBJ2-3,TGTGCCAGCAGCCGAAGACTAGCGGGAGGGTTCGCAGATACGCAGTATTTT,CASSRRLAGGFADTQYF
TRBV6-2/TRBV6-3,many,TRBD2,TRBJ2-1,TGTGCCAGCGGGTACCTACTAGCGGACAATGAGCAGTTCTTC,CASGYLLADNEQFF
TRBV19,many,NA,TRBJ1-1,TGTGCCAGTAGTATCGTCGGGCAGCTCATCTTT,CASSIVGQLIF
TRBV3-1,many,TRBD1,TRBJ2-7,TGTGCCAGCAGCCAAGATCGGAGGACAGGGACCTACGAGCAGTACTTC,CASSQDRRTGTYEQYF
TRBV4-1,many,NA,TRBJ2-7,TGCGCCAGCAGCCAATACGGGAATTTCCAGGGGAATAACTACGAGCAGTACTTC,CASSQYGNFQGNNYEQYF
TRBV4-2,many,TRBD2,TRBJ2-1,TGTGCCAGCAGCGGAGGGACTAGCGGGAGATACAATGAGCAGTTCTTC,CASSGGTSGRYNEQFF
TRBV5-1,many,TRBD2,TRBJ2-1,TGCGCCAGCAGCTTGTCGCGGGGGACCTACAATGAGCAGTTCTTC,CASSLSRGTYNEQFF
TRBV28,many,TRBD1,TRBJ1-2,TGTGCCAGCAGTCCACAGGGGATCCGGTGGGGTACCTATGGCTACACCTTC,CASSPQGIRWGTYGYTF
TRBV20-1,many,NA,TRBJ2-5,TGCAGTGCTAGCGGGATTTTAGAGACCCAGTACTTC,CSASGILETQYF
TRBV7-6,many,TRBD1,TRBJ2-2,TGTGCCAGCAGCGTGGGCGCCGGGACAGGGAAGGAGCTGTTTTTT,CASSVGAGTGKELFF
TRBV15,many,TRBD1,TRBJ1-4,TGTGCCACCAGCAGAGTGACAGGGGGCGGAGAAAAACTGTTTTTT,CATSRVTGGGEKLFF
TRBV4-3,many,NA,TRBJ2-7,TGCGCCAGCAGCCAATCATGGGACACGTTCTACGAGCAGTACTTC,CASSQSWDTFYEQYF
TRBV30,many,TRBD1,TRBJ1-2,TGTGCCTGGAGTGCCCCGGGGACAGGGGGACCATCCGTCTATGGCTACACCTTC,CAWSAPGTGGPSVYGYTF
TRBV20-1,many,TRBD2,TRBJ2-1,TGCAGTGCTAGAGACCCTAGCGGGGCGGGAAATGAGCAGTTCTTC,CSARDPSGAGNEQFF
TRBV6-1,many,TRBD2,TRBJ2-1,TGTGCCAGCAGGGGAGGACTAGCGGAAATCCACCAGTTCTTC,CASRGGLAEIHQFF
TRBV7-2,many,TRBD1,TRBJ1-4,TGTGCCTCCGGGACAGGGAATGAAAAACTGTTTTTT,CASGTGNEKLFF
TRBV2,many,NA,TRBJ2-1,TGTGCCAGCAGTGAACAGTTCTTAGGGGGCCCGCGGGGGGATGAGCAGTTCTTC,CASSEQFLGGPRGDEQFF
TRBV29-1,many,TRBD2,TRBJ2-7,TGCAGCGTTTCTGGTTTTCCTAGCGGGACCCCCTACGAGCAGTACTTC,CSVSGFPSGTPYEQYF
TRBV3-1,many,TRBD1,TRBJ2-7,TGTGCCAGCAGCCAAGATCCGGGACAGGCCGGCGAGCAGTACTTC,CASSQDPGQAGEQYF
TRBV14,many,NA,TRBJ1-2,TGTGCCAGCAGCCAAGATAGACGAGGTGGCAGTTACTATGGCTACACCTTC,CASSQDRRGGSYYGYTF
TRBV7-2,many,NA,TRBJ2-7,TGTGCCAGCAGCTTACGGCTGGGAGAGCAGTACTTC,CASSLRLGEQYF
TRBV2,NA,NA,TRBJ2-3,TGTGCCAGCTCCCTCGCGGGATGGGGCACAGATACGCAGTATTTT,CASSLAGWGTDTQYF
TRBV11-1,many,NA,TRBJ2-2,TGTGCCAGCAGCTCGCCCCTTGGGGGTTACAACACCGGGGAGCTGTTTTTT,CASSSPLGGYNTGELFF
TRBV20-1,NA,NA,TRBJ2-7,TGCAGCGCTAGACGGGGGCTAGCATCCTACGAGCAGTACTTC,CSARRGLASYEQYF
TRBV9,many,NA,TRBJ2-7,TGTGCCAGCAGCGTAGGTGACAACTACGAGCAGTACTTC,CASSVGDNYEQYF
TRBV20-1,many,NA,TRBJ1-5,TGCAGTGCTATGGGTAGCTACAATAGCAATCAGCCCCAGCATTTT,CSAMGSYNSNQPQHF
TRBV5-1,many,NA,TRBJ2-4,TGCGCCAGCAGGTTAGCCAAAAACATTCAGTACTTC,CASRLAKNIQYF
TRBV30,many,NA,TRBJ2-3,TGTGCCTGTTACAACCCGGGGAACACAGATACGCAGTATTTT,CACYNPGNTDTQYF
TRBV5-4,many,NA,TRBJ2-2,TGTGCCAGCAGCACTAGGGGGGAGAACACCGGGGAGCTGTTTTTT,CASSTRGENTGELFF
TRBV4-1,NA,NA,TRBJ2-7,TGCGCCAGCAGCCAAGTATTTGGCAGGGGGGACTACGAGCAGTACTTC,CASSQVFGRGDYEQYF
TRBV5-1,many,NA,TRBJ1-2,TGCGCCAGCAGCTTACAGGAACGCTATGGCTACACCTTC,CASSLQERYGYTF
TRBV28,many,TRBD1,TRBJ2-7,TGTGCCAGCAACTCACCCGGACAGGGTAAGAACGAGCAGTACTTC,CASNSPGQGKNEQYF
TRBV5-4,many,NA,TRBJ2-5,TGTGCCAGCAGCCTGCGATTCCAAGAGACCCAGTACTTC,CASSLRFQETQYF
TRBV28,many,TRBD1,TRBJ1-6,TGTGCCAGCAGTCCCACCGGGACAGGTGGACCCCTCCACTTT,CASSPTGTGGPLHF
TRBV27,many,NA,TRBJ1-4,TGTGCCAGCAGTTTCTCAGCGGGGGCTAATGAAAAACTGTTTTTT,CASSFSAGANEKLFF
TRBV6-2/TRBV6-3,many,NA,TRBJ2-5,TGTGCCAGCAGTTATAGAGGGTATGAGACCCAGTACTTC,CASSYRGYETQYF
TRBV18,NA,TRBD1,TRBJ1-4,TGTGCCAGCTCACCTTCAGGGGGCACTAATGAAAAACTGTTTTTT,CASSPSGGTNEKLFF
TRBV5-1,many,TRBD2,TRBJ2-1,TGCGCCGCATCAGGGACTAGCGGCAATGAGCAGTTCTTC,CAASGTSGNEQFF
TRBV7-2,many,NA,TRBJ2-6,TGTGCCAGCAGCCCCCTCTTGGGCTCTGGGGCCAACGTCCTGACTTTC,CASSPLLGSGANVLTF
TRBV6-2/TRBV6-3,many,TRBD1,TRBJ2-7,TGTGCCAGCAGTTCAGGGGGCGCGCAGTACTTC,CASSSGGAQYF
TRBV20-1,NA,NA,TRBJ2-5,TGCAGTGCTAGGGTCCTCTGGGACCAAGAGACCCAGTACTTC,CSARVLWDQETQYF
TRBV2,many,TRBD2,TRBJ2-7,TGTGCCAGCAGTGATAGCGGGAGAATTGAGCAGTACTTC,CASSDSGRIEQYF
TRBV3-1,many,NA,TRBJ2-3,TGTGCCAGCAGCCCCGTGACTAGTGTGGGTTCAGATACGCAGTATTTT,CASSPVTSVGSDTQYF
TRBV7-2,NA,NA,TRBJ2-1,TGTGCCAGCACCTTAGCCGCAGGGTGGGGCGATGAGCAGTTCTTC,CASTLAAGWGDEQFF
TRBV11-3,many,NA,TRBJ2-3,TGTGCCAGCAGCTTGGGACGGTACACAGATACGCAGTATTTT,CASSLGRYTDTQYF
TRBV28,many,NA,TRBJ1-1,TGTGCCAGTGGGGTGAGGAGGGCAAACACTGAAGCTTTCTTT,CASGVRRANTEAFF
TRBV27,few,TRBD1,TRBJ2-1,TGTGCCAGCAGTCGGACAGGGGATTCTTACAATGAGCAGTTCTTC,CASSRTGDSYNEQFF
TRBV28,NA,TRBD1,TRBJ1-3,TGTGCCAGCAGTCGAGACAGGGTATCTGGAAACACCATATATTTT,CASSRDRVSGNTIYF
TRBV5-6,many,NA,TRBJ1-1,TGTGCCAGCAGCTTGTTTTATGCGGGGTCAACTGAAGCTTTCTTT,CASSLFYAGSTEAFF
TRBV10-3,many,TRBD2,TRBJ2-1,TGTGCCATCAGTGAGACTAGCGCCTACAATGAGCAGTTCTTC,CAISETSAYNEQFF
TRBV6-1,few,TRBD2,TRBJ2-7,TGTGCCAGCAGTGGGACTAGCGGGGTATACGAGCAGTACTTC,CASSGTSGVYEQYF
TRBV2,many,NA,TRBJ1-1,TGTGCCAGCAGTGAACGGGTTTCCGGGGACACTGAAGCTTTCTTT,CASSERVSGDTEAFF
TRBV7-9,many,NA,TRBJ1-6,TGTGCCAGCAGCCCCCCCGTTCGTGGGTTAGCATACTCACCCCTCCACTTT,CASSPPVRGLAYSPLHF
TRBV10-3,many,NA,TRBJ1-2,TGTGCCATCAGTCCGGGTGGGACGACCTTCCTCGGCTACACCTTC,CAISPGGTTFLGYTF
TRBV10-3,many,NA,TRBJ2-2,TGTGCCATCCCCGGGCCCCTAAGCACCGGGGAGCTGTTTTTT,CAIPGPLSTGELFF
TRBV2,many,NA,TRBJ1-2,TGTGCCAGCAGTGACCGGCTGAGCTACACCTTC,CASSDRLSYTF
TRBV11-2,many,NA,TRBJ1-4,TGTGCCAGCAGCGCCCTTGGCGGTGTAGAACTGTTTTTT,CASSALGGVELFF